Each of the 13 T cell receptor beta chains below was sequenced from the same sample in a study of T cell responses to AZD1222 COVID-19 vaccine. Sequencing used immunoSEQ multiplex PCR; TCRdb keeps in-frame clones, though not all of them. This table holds fewer than 120,000 clones, 70% to 90% found once. This specimen was peripheral blood, taken on day 0 of AZD1222 vaccination. These receptors all come from an adult in good health.

The genes are TRBV5-4 and TRBJ1-4, with D maybe TRBD1 (6 bases). Germline CDR1 is SGHNT and CDR2 is YYREEE (reference sequence). CDR3 length equals 13 residues. V gave up 2 bases and J gave up 8 bases, with 10 bases separating them. CDR3 region: CASSLGGEEKLFF. For the CDR3, the DNA is TGTGCCAGCAGCTTAGGGGGAGAAGAAAAACTGTTTTTT.

This chain joins TRBV4-1 and TRBJ1-1; D is possibly TRBD1 (6 bases). Deletions cut 0 bases from V and 4 bases from J, with 12 bases between. Germline values: CDR1 MGHRA, CDR2 YSYEKL. The CDR3 totals 15 residues. The CDR3 DNA is TGCGCCAGCAGCCAAGAGAACAGGGAGGGCACTGAAGCTTTCTTT. It yields the protein CASSQENREGTEAFF.

The V gene is TRBV25-1, the J gene TRBJ2-1, with TRBD1 identical over 7 bases. Losses at the gene ends were 4 bases for V and 11 bases for J; bases not matched to a gene: 8. The CDR3 totals 13 residues. Germline CDR1 and CDR2: MGHDK and SYGVNS. CDR3 coding DNA: TGTGCCAGCAGTGTGTTAGGGGACAGAAAGCAGTTCTTC. Its protein product is CASSVLGDRKQFF. Combining the CDR3 with reference TRBV25-1 and TRBJ2-1 gives the whole variable domain EADIYQTPRYLVIGTGKKITLECSQTMGHDKMYWYQQDPGMELHLIHYSYGVNSTEKGDLSSESTVSRIRTEHFPLTLESARPSHTSQYLCASSVLGDRKQFFGPGTRLTVL.

V is TRBV28 and J is TRBJ1-1, with 7 bases identical to TRBD1. The length of the CDR3 is 15 residues. V was pared by 5 bases and J by 3 bases, with 9 bases of the junction left unmatched. Germline lookup yields CDR1 MDHEN and CDR2 SYDVKM. The CDR3 sequence: CASSGRPGQYTEAFF. The CDR3 bases are TGTGCCAGCAGTGGACGACCGGGACAGTACACTGAAGCTTTCTTT.

On this clone: The same CDR3 also results from other DNA sequences found in this sample. The rearrangement joins TRBV7-8 to TRBJ2-7, with TRBD1 matching 8 bases. Germline V gene sequence: CDR1 SGHVS, CDR2 FQNEAQ. Germline trimming cut 8 bases from V and 3 bases from J; bases unmatched to any gene: 3. The CDR3 loop spans 12 amino acids. The CDR3 protein is CASGTGFYEQYF. As DNA, the CDR3 is TGTGCCAGCGGGACAGGATTCTACGAGCAGTACTTC.

This clone appeared once. This sequence joins TRBV5-4 and TRBJ1-6; D is perhaps TRBD1 (6 bases). Germline V CDR1 and CDR2: SGHNT, YYREEE (reference sequence). The CDR3 is 15 amino acids. The V gene lost 3 bases and the J gene lost 7 bases, with 14 bases spanning the gap. CDR3 residues: CASSSRGAKNSPLHF. The CDR3, as DNA: TGTGCCAGCAGCTCGAGGGGGGCGAAGAATTCACCCCTCCACTTT.

V and J are TRBV24-1 and TRBJ2-2; 8 positions match TRBD2. V lost 3 bases and J lost 6; bases outside the gene matches: 5. Germline values: CDR1 KGHDR, CDR2 SFDVKD. CDR3 length: 15 residues. In DNA form, the CDR3 reads TGTGCCACCAGTGATAGCGGGGGACCTTCCGGGGAGCTGTTTTTT. It yields the protein CATSDSGGPSGELFF.

This chain links TRBV19 with TRBJ1-5; no reliable D call. The CDR3 has 14 amino acids. Germline CDR1 reads LNHDA; CDR2 reads SQIVND (reference sequence). Trimming shortened V by 6 bases and J by 6 bases, and 15 bases separated the two germline ends. The CDR3 sequence: CASRSDPAGQPQHF. As DNA, the CDR3 is TGTGCCAGTAGGTCGGACCCGGCGGGTCAGCCCCAGCATTTT.

CDR3 in amino acids: CASSLVTGNQPQHF. The CDR3 bases are TGTGCCAGCAGCTTAGTGACAGGCAATCAGCCCCAGCATTTT. This chain connects TRBV11-3 to TRBJ1-5; TRBD1 might be the D (5 bases). Germline V gene sequence: CDR1 SGHNT, CDR2 YENEEA. Trimming left V 1 base short and J 2 bases short, with 6 bases between. There are 14 residues in the CDR3.

The chain is built from TRBV25-1 and TRBJ2-7; TRBD1 might be the D (5 bases). V lost 7 bases to trimming and J lost 1 base, with 11 bases between them. There are 13 residues in the CDR3. Germline CDR1 and CDR2: MGHDK and SYGVNS. This CDR3 is CASTQTDSYEQYF. The CDR3 DNA reads as TGTGCCAGCACCCAGACAGATTCCTACGAGCAGTACTTC.

The J gene is TRBJ1-5, the V gene TRBV3-1 (or the pseudogene TRBV3-2); TRBD1 agrees at 11 bases. The germline V gene encodes CDR1 LGHDT and CDR2 YNNKEL (reference sequence). The CDR3 runs 15 residues. The V gene end was trimmed by 1 base and the J gene end by 6 bases; junction bases not matched to a gene: 2. This CDR3 is CASSQGTGGSQPQHF. CDR3 sequence (DNA): TGTGCCAGCAGCCAAGGGACAGGGGGCTCTCAGCCCCAGCATTTT.

The chain carries TRBV6-4 and TRBJ2-4, with 8 nucleotides matching TRBD2. V trimming: 4 bases; J trimming: 0 bases; junction bases outside the gene matches: 8. Germline-derived CDR1 and CDR2 are MRHNA and SNTAGT. This CDR3 comprises 17 residues. CDR3 nucleotide sequence: TGTGCCAGCAGTGCCAATAGCGGGGCCTTAGCCAAAAACATTCAGTACTTC. Encoded protein: CASSANSGALAKNIQYF.

This chain uses TRBV2 with TRBJ1-1; the D gene is possibly TRBD1 (6 bases). V shed 2 bases and J shed 7 bases, with 8 bases lying between them. This CDR3 has 12 amino acids. Per the germline V gene, CDR1 is SNHLY and CDR2 is FYNNEI. This CDR3 reads CASSEQGFEAFF. CDR3 bases: TGTGCCAGCAGTGAACAGGGGTTTGAAGCTTTCTTT.